This T cell receptor (beta chain) was identified during a study of blood T cell repertoires in COVID-19. Turning to the study itself: From T cells, B-cell-depleted T cells, or PBMCs came the material, which was cDNA or gDNA.

The V and J ends lost 6 bases and 8 bases respectively, with 19 bases between them. This CDR3 has 14 residues. Germline-derived CDR1 and CDR2 are LGHNA and YSLEER. Clones were sequenced by immunoSEQ multiplex PCR, and TCRdb holds only the in-frame ones, with some missing. The sample has some 93,000 clones, about 88% seen once; the top ten hold less than 9%. The chain combines TRBV4-3 with TRBJ1-2; D may be TRBD1 (6 bases). The TCR originated in a man aged 60 to 75 with acute or convalescent COVID-19. Sequencing input: peripheral blood. The CDR3 reads CASSPSTGIGGYTF. CDR3 in DNA: TGCGCCAGCAGTCCCTCTACAGGGATAGGAGGCTACACCTTC.